The 3 T cell receptor beta chains in this list originate from one sample, sequenced in a study of cytomegalovirus exposure and HLA in healthy donors. PCR employed 60 Vbeta and 13 Jbeta primers. Data came from immunoSEQ multiplex PCR; TCRdb stores just in-frame clones and leaves some out. The table includes 100,000 to 150,000 clones, approximately 84% detected once. Sequencing used PBMCs. These receptors came from a woman aged 40-49 years in good health and CMV-seronegative.

The rearrangement links TRBV5-4 to TRBJ2-7; a possible D gene is TRBD2 (6 bases). Germline CDR1 is SGHNT and CDR2 is YYREEE (reference sequence). The CDR3 loop spans 15 amino acids. V lost 4 bases and J 0 bases, leaving 14 bases between the germline ends. The CDR3 is CASSPFSGDSYEQYF. CDR3 bases: TGTGCCAGCAGCCCGTTTAGCGGTGACTCCTACGAGCAGTACTTC.

The chain combines TRBV6-5 with TRBJ2-5; D is unresolved. CDR1 MNHEY and CDR2 SVGAGI come from the germline V gene. Trimming left V 0 bases short and J 0 bases short, with 8 bases between. The length of the CDR3 is 15 residues. In nucleotides, the CDR3 is TGTGCCAGCAGTTACTCGCGGCAGTACCAAGAGACCCAGTACTTC. Translated, it gives CASSYSRQYQETQYF.

V is TRBV4-2 and J is TRBJ2-1, with 11 bases matching TRBD2. Per the germline V gene, CDR1 is LGHNA and CDR2 is YNFKEQ. The CDR3 is 19 residues long. Unmatched junction bases numbered 10, after V lost 3 bases and J lost 0 bases. The CDR3 spells CASSQGPSGGQSSYNEQFF. CDR3 DNA: TGTGCCAGCAGCCAGGGGCCTAGCGGGGGGCAGAGCTCCTACAATGAGCAGTTCTTC.